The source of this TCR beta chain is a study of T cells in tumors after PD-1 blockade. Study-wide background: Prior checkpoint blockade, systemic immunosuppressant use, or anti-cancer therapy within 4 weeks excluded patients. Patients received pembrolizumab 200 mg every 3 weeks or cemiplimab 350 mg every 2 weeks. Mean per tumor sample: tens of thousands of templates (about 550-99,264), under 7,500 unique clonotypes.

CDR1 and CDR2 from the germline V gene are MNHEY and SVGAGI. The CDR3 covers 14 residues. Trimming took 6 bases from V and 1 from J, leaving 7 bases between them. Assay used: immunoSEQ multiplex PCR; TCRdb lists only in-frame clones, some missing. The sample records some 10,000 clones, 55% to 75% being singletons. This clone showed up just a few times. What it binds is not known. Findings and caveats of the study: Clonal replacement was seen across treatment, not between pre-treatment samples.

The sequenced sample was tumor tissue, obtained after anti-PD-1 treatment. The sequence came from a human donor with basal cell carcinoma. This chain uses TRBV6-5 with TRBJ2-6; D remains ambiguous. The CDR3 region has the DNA TGTGCCAGCAGCTCCTCATCTGGGGCCAACGTCCTGACTTTC. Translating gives CASSSSSGANVLTF.